The clone carrying this T cell receptor (beta chain) was observed at least ten times. The antigen is not known. TCRdb itself ran the RACE reads through MiXCR, one entry per CDR3 protein. The table has 39,000 or so distinct CDR3 sequences, over 3.5% seen once; the top ten hold roughly 24%. Germline loops: CDR1 MNHEY, CDR2 SVGAGI. Trimming cost V 4 bases and J 6 bases; bases outside gene matches: 13. The length of the CDR3 is 16 residues. These data belong to a study of human T cells and chemical hapten exposure. As for the study in general: Patch tests containing 0.01% DPC, applied to the upper back, were read at 6 days.

Study results and caveats: As patch test score rose, PT1 expanded TCR counts tended to rise as well. In comparison with controls, expanded TCRs gave rise to a significantly larger number of large CDR3 similarity clusters.

Time point denoted: patch test 1, 2 weeks after DPC sensitization. Treatment specified: therapeutic diphenylcyclopropenone sensitization with weekly scalp DPC. Unfractionated whole blood was the source from which total RNA was extracted. This TCR was sampled from a man between 50 and 59 years old with alopecia areata. Some clones in this sample may be carry-over from other donors' samples. V and J are TRBV6-5 and TRBJ2-7, with 9 bases lining up with TRBD2. The material was whole blood, obtained in connection with sensitization to the hapten diphenylcyclopropenone (DPC). As DNA, the CDR3 is TGTGCCAGCAGTTTGGGTCTAGCGGGAAGGGGCGGCGAGCAGTACTTC. This translates into CASSLGLAGRGGEQYF.